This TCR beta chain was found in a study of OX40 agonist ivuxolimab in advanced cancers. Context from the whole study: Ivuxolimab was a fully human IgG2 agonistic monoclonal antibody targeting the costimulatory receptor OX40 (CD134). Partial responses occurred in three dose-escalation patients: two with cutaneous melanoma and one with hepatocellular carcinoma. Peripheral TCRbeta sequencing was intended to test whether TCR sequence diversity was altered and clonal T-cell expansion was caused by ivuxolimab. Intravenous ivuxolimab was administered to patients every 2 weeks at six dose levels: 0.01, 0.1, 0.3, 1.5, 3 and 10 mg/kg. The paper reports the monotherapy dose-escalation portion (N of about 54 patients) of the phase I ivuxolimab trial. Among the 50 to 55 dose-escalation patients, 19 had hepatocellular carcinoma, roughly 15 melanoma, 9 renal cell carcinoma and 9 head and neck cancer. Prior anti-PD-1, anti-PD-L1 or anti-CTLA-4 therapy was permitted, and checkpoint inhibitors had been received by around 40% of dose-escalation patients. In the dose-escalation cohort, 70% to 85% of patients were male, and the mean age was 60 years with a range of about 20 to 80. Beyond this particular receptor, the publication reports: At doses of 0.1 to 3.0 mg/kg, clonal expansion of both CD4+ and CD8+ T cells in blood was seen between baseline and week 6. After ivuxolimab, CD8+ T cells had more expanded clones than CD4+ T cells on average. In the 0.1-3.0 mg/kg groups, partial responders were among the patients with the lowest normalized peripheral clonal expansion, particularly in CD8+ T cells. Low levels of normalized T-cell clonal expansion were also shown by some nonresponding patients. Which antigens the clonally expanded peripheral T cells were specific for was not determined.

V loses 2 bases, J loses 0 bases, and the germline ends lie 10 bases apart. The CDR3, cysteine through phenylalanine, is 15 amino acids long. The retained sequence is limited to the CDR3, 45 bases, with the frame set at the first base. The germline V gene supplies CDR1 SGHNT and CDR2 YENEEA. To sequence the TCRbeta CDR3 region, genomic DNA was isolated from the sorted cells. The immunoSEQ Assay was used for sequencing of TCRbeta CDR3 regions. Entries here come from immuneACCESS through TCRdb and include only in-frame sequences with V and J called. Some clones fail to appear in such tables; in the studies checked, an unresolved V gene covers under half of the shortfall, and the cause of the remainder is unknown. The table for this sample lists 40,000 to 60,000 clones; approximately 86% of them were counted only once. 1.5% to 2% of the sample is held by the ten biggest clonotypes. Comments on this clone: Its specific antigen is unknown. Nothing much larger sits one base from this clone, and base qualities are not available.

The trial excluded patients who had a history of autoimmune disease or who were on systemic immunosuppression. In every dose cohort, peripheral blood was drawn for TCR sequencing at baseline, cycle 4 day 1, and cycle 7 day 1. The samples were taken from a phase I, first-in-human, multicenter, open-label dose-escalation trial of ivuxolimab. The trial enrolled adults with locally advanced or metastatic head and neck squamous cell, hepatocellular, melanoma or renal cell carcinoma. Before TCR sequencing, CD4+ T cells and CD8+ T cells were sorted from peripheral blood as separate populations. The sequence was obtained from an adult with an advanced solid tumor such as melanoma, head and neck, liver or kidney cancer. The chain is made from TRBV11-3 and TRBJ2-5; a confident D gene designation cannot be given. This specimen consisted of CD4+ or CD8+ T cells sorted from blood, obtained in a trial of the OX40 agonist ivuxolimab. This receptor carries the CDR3 CASSLSGHNQETQYF. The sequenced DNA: TGTGCCAGCAGCTTATCTGGGCATAACCAAGAGACCCAGTACTTC. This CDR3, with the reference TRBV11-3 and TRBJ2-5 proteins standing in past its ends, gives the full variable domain EAGVVQSPRYKIIEKKQPVAFWCNPISGHNTLYWYLQNLGQGPELLIRYENEEAVDDSQLPKDRFSAERLKGVDSTLKIQPAELGDSAVYLCASSLSGHNQETQYFGPGTRLLVL.